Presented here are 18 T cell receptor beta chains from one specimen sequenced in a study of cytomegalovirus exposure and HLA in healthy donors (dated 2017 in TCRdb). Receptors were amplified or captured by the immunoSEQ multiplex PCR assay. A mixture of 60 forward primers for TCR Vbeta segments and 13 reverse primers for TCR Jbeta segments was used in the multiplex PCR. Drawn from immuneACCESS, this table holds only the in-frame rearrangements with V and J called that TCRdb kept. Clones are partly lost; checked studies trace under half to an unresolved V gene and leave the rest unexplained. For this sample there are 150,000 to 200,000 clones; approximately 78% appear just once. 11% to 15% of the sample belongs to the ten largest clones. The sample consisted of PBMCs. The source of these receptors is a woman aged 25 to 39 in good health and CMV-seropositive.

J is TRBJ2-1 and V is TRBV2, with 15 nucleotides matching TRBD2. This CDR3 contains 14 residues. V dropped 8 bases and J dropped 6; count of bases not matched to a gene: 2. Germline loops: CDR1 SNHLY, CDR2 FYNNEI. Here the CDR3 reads CASGLAGGRNEQFF. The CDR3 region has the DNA TGTGCCAGCGGACTAGCGGGGGGGCGCAATGAGCAGTTCTTC.

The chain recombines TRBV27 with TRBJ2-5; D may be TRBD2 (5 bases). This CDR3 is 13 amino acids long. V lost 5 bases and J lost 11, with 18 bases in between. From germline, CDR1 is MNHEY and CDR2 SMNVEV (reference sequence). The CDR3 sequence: CASSPRDRGEQYF. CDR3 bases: TGTGCCAGCAGTCCCCGTGACCGGGGAGAGCAGTACTTC.

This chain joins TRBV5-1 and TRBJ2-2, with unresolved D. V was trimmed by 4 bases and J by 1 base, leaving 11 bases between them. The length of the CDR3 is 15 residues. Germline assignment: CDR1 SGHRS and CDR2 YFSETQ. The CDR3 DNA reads TGCGCCAGCAGCAGCCTAGTAGGGAACACCGGGGAGCTGTTTTTT. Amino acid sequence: CASSSLVGNTGELFF.

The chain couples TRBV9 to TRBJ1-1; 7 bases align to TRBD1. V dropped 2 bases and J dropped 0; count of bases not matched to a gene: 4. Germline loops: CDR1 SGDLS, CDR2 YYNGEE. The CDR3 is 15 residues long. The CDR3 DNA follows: TGTGCCAGCAGCGTTACCGGGACAGTGAACACTGAAGCTTTCTTT. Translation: CASSVTGTVNTEAFF.

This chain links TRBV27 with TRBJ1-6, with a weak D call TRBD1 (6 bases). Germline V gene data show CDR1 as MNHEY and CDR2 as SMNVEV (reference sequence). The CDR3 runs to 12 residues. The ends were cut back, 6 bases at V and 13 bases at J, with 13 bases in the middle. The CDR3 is CASRLGGGPLHF. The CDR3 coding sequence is TGTGCCAGCAGACTGGGGGGGGGCCCCCTCCACTTT.

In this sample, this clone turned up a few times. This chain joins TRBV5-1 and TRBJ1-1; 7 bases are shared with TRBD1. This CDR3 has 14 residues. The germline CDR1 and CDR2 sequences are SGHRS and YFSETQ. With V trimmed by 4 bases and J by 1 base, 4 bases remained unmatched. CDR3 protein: CASSVGTANTEAFF. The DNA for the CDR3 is TGCGCCAGCAGCGTTGGGACAGCGAACACTGAAGCTTTCTTT.

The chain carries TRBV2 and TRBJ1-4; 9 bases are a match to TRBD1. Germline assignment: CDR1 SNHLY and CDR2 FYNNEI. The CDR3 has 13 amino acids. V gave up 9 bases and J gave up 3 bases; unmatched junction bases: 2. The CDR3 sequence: CASRQGANEKLFF. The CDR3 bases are TGTGCCAGTAGACAGGGGGCTAATGAAAAACTGTTTTTT.

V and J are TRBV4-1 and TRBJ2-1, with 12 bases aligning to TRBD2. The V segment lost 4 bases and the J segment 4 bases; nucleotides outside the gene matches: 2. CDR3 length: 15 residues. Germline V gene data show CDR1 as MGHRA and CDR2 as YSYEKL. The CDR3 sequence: CASSLGLAGYNEQFF. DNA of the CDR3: TGCGCCAGCAGCCTAGGACTAGCGGGGTACAATGAGCAGTTCTTC.

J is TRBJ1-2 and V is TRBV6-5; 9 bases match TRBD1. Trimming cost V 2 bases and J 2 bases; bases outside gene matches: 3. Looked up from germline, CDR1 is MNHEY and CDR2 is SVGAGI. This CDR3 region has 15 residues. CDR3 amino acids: CASSYVGTGNYGYTF. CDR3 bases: TGTGCCAGCAGTTACGTCGGGACAGGGAACTATGGCTACACCTTC.

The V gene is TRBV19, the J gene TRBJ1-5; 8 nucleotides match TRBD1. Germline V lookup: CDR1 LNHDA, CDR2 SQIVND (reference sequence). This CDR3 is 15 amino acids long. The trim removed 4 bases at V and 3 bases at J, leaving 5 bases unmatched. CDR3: CASSRGQENNQPQHF. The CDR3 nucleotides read TGTGCCAGTAGTAGGGGACAGGAGAACAATCAGCCCCAGCATTTT.

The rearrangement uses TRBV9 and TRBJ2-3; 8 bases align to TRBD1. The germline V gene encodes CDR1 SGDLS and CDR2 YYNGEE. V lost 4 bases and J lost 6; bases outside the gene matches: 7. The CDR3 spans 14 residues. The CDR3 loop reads CASSSQGGSDTQYF. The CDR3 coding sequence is TGTGCCAGCAGCTCACAGGGGGGTTCGGATACGCAGTATTTT.

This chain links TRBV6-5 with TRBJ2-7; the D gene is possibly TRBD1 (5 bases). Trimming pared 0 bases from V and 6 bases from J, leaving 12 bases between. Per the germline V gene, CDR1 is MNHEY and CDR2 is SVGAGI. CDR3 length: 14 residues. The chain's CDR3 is CASSYSRAQGEQYF. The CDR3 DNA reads TGTGCCAGCAGTTACTCAAGGGCCCAGGGCGAGCAGTACTTC.

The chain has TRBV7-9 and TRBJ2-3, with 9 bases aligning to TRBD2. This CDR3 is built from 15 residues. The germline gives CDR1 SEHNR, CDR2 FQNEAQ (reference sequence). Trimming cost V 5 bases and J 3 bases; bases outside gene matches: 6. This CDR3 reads CASSPASGITDTQYF. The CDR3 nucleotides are TGTGCCAGCAGCCCTGCTAGCGGGATAACAGATACGCAGTATTTT.

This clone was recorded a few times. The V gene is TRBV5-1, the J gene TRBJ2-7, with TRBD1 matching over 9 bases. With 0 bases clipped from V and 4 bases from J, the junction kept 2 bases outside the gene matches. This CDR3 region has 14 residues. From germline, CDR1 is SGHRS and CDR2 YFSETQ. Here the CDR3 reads CASSLETGGYEQYF. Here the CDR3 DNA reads TGCGCCAGCAGCTTGGAGACAGGGGGGTACGAGCAGTACTTC.

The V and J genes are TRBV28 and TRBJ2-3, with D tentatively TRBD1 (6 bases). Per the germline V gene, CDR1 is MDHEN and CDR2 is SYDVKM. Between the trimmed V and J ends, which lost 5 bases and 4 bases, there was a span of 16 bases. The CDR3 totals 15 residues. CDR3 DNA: TGTGCCAGCAGTCCTCTCTCGAGGGGGTCAGATACGCAGTATTTT. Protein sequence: CASSPLSRGSDTQYF.

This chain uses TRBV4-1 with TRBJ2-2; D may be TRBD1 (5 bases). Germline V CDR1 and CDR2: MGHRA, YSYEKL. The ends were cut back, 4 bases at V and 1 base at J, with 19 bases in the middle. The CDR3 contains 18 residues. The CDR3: CASSPNYFRQGNTGELFF. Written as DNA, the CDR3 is TGCGCCAGCAGCCCTAATTATTTTAGGCAGGGGAACACCGGGGAGCTGTTTTTT.

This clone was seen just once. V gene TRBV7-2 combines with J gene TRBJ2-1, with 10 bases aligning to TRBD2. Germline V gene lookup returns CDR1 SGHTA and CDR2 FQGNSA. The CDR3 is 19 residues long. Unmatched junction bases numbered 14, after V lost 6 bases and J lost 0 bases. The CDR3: CASRSDSGRPKSSYNEQFF. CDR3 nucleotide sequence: TGTGCCAGCAGGTCGGATAGCGGGAGGCCAAAGAGCTCCTACAATGAGCAGTTCTTC. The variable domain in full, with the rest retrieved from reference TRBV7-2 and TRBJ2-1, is GAGVSQSPSNKVTEKGKDVELRCDPISGHTALYWYRQSLGQGLEFLIYFQGNSAPDKSGLPSDRFSAERTGGSVSTLTIQRTQQEDSAVYLCASRSDSGRPKSSYNEQFFGPGTRLTVL.

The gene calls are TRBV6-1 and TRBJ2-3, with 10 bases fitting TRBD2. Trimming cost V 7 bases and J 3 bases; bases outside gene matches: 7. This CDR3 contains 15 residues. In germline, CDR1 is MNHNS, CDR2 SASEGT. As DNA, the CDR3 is TGTGCCAGCATTGATCGGACTAGCGGTACAGATACGCAGTATTTT. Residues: CASIDRTSGTDTQYF.